Following are 26 T cell receptor beta chains from one sample sequenced in a study of neurological immune-mediated disorders. Noted time point: technical triplicate 1. A single record per CDR3 protein comes from TCRdb applying MiXCR to the 5' RACE reads. This table has fewer than 45,000 distinct CDR3 sequences, around 10% appearing once. Sequencing used PBMCs. These receptors were collected from a man aged 60 to 69 with HTLV-1-associated myelopathy (HAM/TSP).

This clonotype was picked up many times. The chain employs TRBV9 and TRBJ2-1, with TRBD2 identical over 8 bases. The CDR3 totals 15 residues. J gave up 4 bases and V 1 base, and 4 bases lay outside the gene matches. Looked up from germline, CDR1 is SGDLS and CDR2 is YYNGEE. CDR3 coding DNA: TGTGCCAGCAGCGTAAGCGGGAGCTTGTACAATGAGCAGTTCTTC. As protein: CASSVSGSLYNEQFF.

This clonotype was seen at least ten times. The chain is built from TRBV5-1 and TRBJ1-1, with TRBD1 as a possible D gene (6 bases). Per germline, CDR1 SGHRS and CDR2 YFSETQ. This CDR3 spans 14 amino acids. Trimming removed 4 bases at V and 3 bases at J, with 13 bases between. CDR3 protein: CASSSRGADTEAFF. The DNA for the CDR3 is TGCGCCAGCAGCAGTCGGGGGGCGGACACTGAAGCTTTCTTT. The entire variable domain, with the rest obtained from reference TRBV5-1 and TRBJ1-1, is as follows: KAGVTQTPRYLIKTRGQQVTLSCSPISGHRSVSWYQQTPGQGLQFLFEYFSETQRNKGNFPGRFSGRQFSNSRSEMNVSTLELGDSALYLCASSSRGADTEAFFGQGTRLTVV.

The rearrangement uses TRBV13 and TRBJ2-1, with D tentatively TRBD2 (6 bases). Trimming stripped 0 bases from V and 2 bases from J, with 11 bases between. The V gene's germline CDR1 is PRHDT and CDR2 FYEKMQ (reference sequence). The CDR3 is made up of 16 amino acids. The CDR3 sequence: CASSLGGGRPYNEQFF. The CDR3, as DNA: TGTGCCAGCAGCTTAGGGGGAGGCCGCCCCTACAATGAGCAGTTCTTC.

The sample holds many counts of this clonotype. The chain links TRBV20-1 to TRBJ2-4; TRBD2 agrees at 7 bases. With V trimmed by 4 bases and J by 1 base, 10 bases remained unmatched. The CDR3 extends over 16 amino acids. Germline V CDR1 and CDR2: DFQATT, SNEGSKA (reference sequence). DNA of the CDR3: TGCAGTGCTAACCCTGGTGGGAGGGGCGCCAAAAACATTCAGTACTTC. Translating gives CSANPGGRGAKNIQYF.

This clonotype was picked up many times. The chain couples TRBV12-3 or TRBV12-4 to TRBJ1-2; D is ambiguous. Trimming left V 3 bases short and J 1 base short, with 12 bases between. The CDR3 sequence is 15 residues long. Here the CDR3 reads CASSFSLRFNYGYTF. Here the CDR3 DNA reads TGTGCCAGCAGTTTTTCCCTGCGTTTTAACTATGGCTACACCTTC.

This clonotype turned up a few times. The gene calls are TRBV6-1 and TRBJ2-3; no clear D gene. The CDR3 has 13 residues. Germline V lookup: CDR1 MNHNS, CDR2 SASEGT. Trimming took 1 base from V and 2 from J, leaving 4 bases between them. CDR3 DNA sequence: TGTGCCAGCAGTGAAGTCGCCACAGATACGCAGTATTTT. Amino acid sequence: CASSEVATDTQYF.

This clonotype was seen repeatedly, ten times or more. The chain is built from TRBV7-2 and TRBJ2-3; 11 nucleotides line up with TRBD2. The CDR3 is 16 amino acids. V gave up 3 bases and J gave up 5 bases; unmatched junction bases: 7. Looked up from germline, CDR1 is SGHTA and CDR2 is FQGNSA. The CDR3, as DNA: TGTGCCAGCAGCTTTAGCGGGAGGGCCCTTAGAGATACGCAGTATTTT. It specifies CASSFSGRALRDTQYF.

This clonotype has ten or more counts. The V and J genes are TRBV7-8 and TRBJ1-1; 8 bases line up with TRBD1. Trimming took 4 bases from V and 4 from J; bases not matched to a gene: 5. In germline, CDR1 is SGHVS, CDR2 FQNEAQ. The CDR3 extends over 14 amino acids. The CDR3 region is CASSYRTGSTEAFF. CDR3 DNA sequence: TGTGCCAGCAGCTACCGGACAGGGAGCACTGAAGCTTTCTTT. The variable domain in full, completed from reference TRBV7-8 and TRBJ1-1, reads GAGVSQSPRYKVAKRGQDVALRCDPISGHVSLFWYQQALGQGPEFLTYFQNEAQLDKSGLPSDRFFAERPEGSVSTLKIQRTQQEDSAVYLCASSYRTGSTEAFFGQGTRLTVV.

This clonotype was observed at least ten times. The chain combines TRBV28 with TRBJ1-3; 10 bases fit TRBD1. The CDR3 consists of 19 residues. V dropped 1 base and J dropped 0; count of bases not matched to a gene: 9. Germline CDR1 MDHEN, CDR2 SYDVKM. The CDR3 loop reads CASSLYGGTGVNSGNTIYF. The CDR3 DNA sequence: TGTGCCAGCAGTTTATATGGTGGGACAGGGGTAAACTCTGGAAACACCATATATTTT.

This clonotype was found many times. The chain carries TRBV5-5 and TRBJ2-7; 7 positions match TRBD2. The length of the CDR3 is 14 residues. With 4 bases clipped from V and 0 bases from J, the junction kept 4 bases outside the gene matches. The germline CDR1 and CDR2 sequences are SGHKS and YYEKEE (reference sequence). DNA of the CDR3: TGTGCCAGCAGCGGACTAGTTAGCTCCTACGAGCAGTACTTC. Translated: CASSGLVSSYEQYF. Filled out from reference TRBV5-5 and TRBJ2-7, the complete variable domain reads DAGVTQSPTHLIKTRGQQVTLRCSPISGHKSVSWYQQVLGQGPQFIFQYYEKEERGRGNFPDRFSARQFPNYSSELNVNALLLGDSALYLCASSGLVSSYEQYFGPGTRLTVT.

This clonotype was seen repeatedly, ten times or more. The genes are TRBV29-1 and TRBJ2-1; 8 bases line up with TRBD1. CDR3 size: 13 residues. CDR1 is SQVTM and CDR2 is ANQGSEA in the germline V gene. J was trimmed by 5 bases and V by 6 bases; bases with no gene match: 6. The CDR3 sequence: CSVAHRGDNEQFF. CDR3 sequence (DNA): TGCAGCGTCGCCCACAGGGGGGACAATGAGCAGTTCTTC.

This clonotype was recorded many times. V and J are TRBV29-1 and TRBJ2-7; perhaps TRBD2 as D (5 bases). CDR1 SQVTM and CDR2 ANQGSEA come from the germline V gene. The ends were cut back, 0 bases at V and 2 bases at J, with 14 bases in the middle. This CDR3 has 15 residues. CDR3 in DNA: TGCAGCGTTGAAGAGGTGCGGAGCGGAGCCTACGAGCAGTACTTC. It specifies CSVEEVRSGAYEQYF.

This clonotype appeared many times. This chain links TRBV5-1 with TRBJ2-1, with TRBD1 identical over 7 bases. CDR1 is SGHRS and CDR2 is YFSETQ in the germline V gene. The CDR3 is made up of 15 amino acids. The V segment lost 4 bases and the J segment 9 bases; nucleotides outside the gene matches: 13. CDR3 coding DNA: TGCGCCAGCAGCACTCAACAGGGGTATGAGGCTGAGCAGTTCTTC. Residues: CASSTQQGYEAEQFF.

As regards this clonotype: A read error may explain this, as a much larger clone is one base away. The gene calls are TRBV5-1 and TRBJ2-2; D is unclear. Deletions cut 8 bases from V and 4 bases from J, with 15 bases between. The V gene's germline CDR1 is SGHRS and CDR2 YFSETQ. The length of the CDR3 is 14 residues. CDR3 amino acids: CARAVRFTTGELFF. The DNA of the CDR3 is TGCGCCAGGGCCGTCAGATTCACCACCGGGGAGCTGTTTTTT.

This clonotype appeared many times. The rearrangement joins TRBV20-1 to TRBJ2-5, with 9 bases that match TRBD1. Germline V lookup: CDR1 DFQATT, CDR2 SNEGSKA (reference sequence). V was pared by 6 bases and J by 5 bases, with 7 bases of the junction left unmatched. The CDR3 contains 13 residues. The CDR3 DNA reads TGCAGTGCACACAGGGGGCCGGGGGAGACCCAGTACTTC. Its protein product is CSAHRGPGETQYF.

This clonotype occurred many times. This chain links TRBV20-1 with TRBJ2-2; D may be TRBD1 (5 bases). Germline V gene sequence: CDR1 DFQATT, CDR2 SNEGSKA (reference sequence). The CDR3 is made up of 14 amino acids. V was pared by 6 bases and J by 5 bases, with 16 bases between. The CDR3 DNA sequence: TGCAGTGCAACCCAGGGTGCCGGTACCGGGGAGCTGTTTTTT. Translation: CSATQGAGTGELFF.

In this sample, this clonotype turned up many times. This chain links TRBV13 with TRBJ2-2; no definite D call. The V gene's germline CDR1 is PRHDT and CDR2 FYEKMQ (reference sequence). V lost 5 bases and J lost 4, with 11 bases in between. CDR3 length equals 14 residues. The CDR3 DNA follows: TGTGCCAGCAGCCCAAGGACCTTCACCGGGGAGCTGTTTTTT. Encoded protein: CASSPRTFTGELFF.

This clonotype appeared many times. The chain links TRBV12-3 or TRBV12-4 to TRBJ1-1; TRBD1 matches 8 bases. Unmatched junction bases numbered 3, after V lost 5 bases and J lost 1 base. The CDR3 has 14 residues. CDR3 DNA: TGTGCCAGCAGTCCCGACAGGGGGAACACTGAAGCTTTCTTT. Residues: CASSPDRGNTEAFF.

For this clonotype: One base away lies a much larger clone, so this may be a sequencing read error. This chain connects TRBV19 to TRBJ2-7, with a tentative D call TRBD2 (6 bases). The CDR3 contains 15 residues. The germline V and J ends were trimmed by 3 bases and 1 base, with 13 bases remaining between them. CDR1 is LNHDA and CDR2 is SQIVND in the germline V gene (reference sequence). CDR3 region: CASSMFGTPSYEQYF. Written as DNA, the CDR3 is TGTGCCAGTAGTATGTTCGGGACTCCATCCTACGAGCAGTACTTC.

This clonotype has a count of ten or more. V and J are TRBV7-8 and TRBJ2-3; D remains ambiguous. The V gene's germline CDR1 is SGHVS and CDR2 FQNEAQ. The V end was cut by 7 bases, the J end by 3 bases, with 11 bases between. This CDR3 has 13 residues. This CDR3 is CASTLQRTDTQYF. The CDR3 coding sequence is TGTGCCAGCACCCTCCAACGGACAGATACGCAGTATTTT.

This clonotype was detected many times. The CDR3 DNA reads TGTGCCAGCATTCCGAAAATGAACACTGAAGCTTTCTTT. Translated, it gives CASIPKMNTEAFF. The V gene is TRBV6-2 or TRBV6-3, the J gene TRBJ1-1; D is unclear. Germline CDR1 and CDR2: MNHEY and SVGEGT. Trimming took off 7 bases at V and 0 bases at J, with 9 bases between the two ends. The CDR3 is 13 residues long.

This clonotype was found many times. The genes are TRBV27 and TRBJ2-3; D might be TRBD2 (6 bases). Germline V CDR1 and CDR2: MNHEY, SMNVEV (reference sequence). This CDR3 contains 13 residues. The V gene lost 5 bases and the J gene lost 7 bases, with 13 bases spanning the gap. The CDR3 sequence is CASSTGAVNTQYF. CDR3 in DNA: TGTGCCAGCAGTACGGGAGCGGTAAATACGCAGTATTTT.

In this sample, this clonotype turned up many times. The chain recombines TRBV9 with TRBJ1-3; 7 bases align to TRBD1. V was clipped by 3 bases and J by 2 bases; unmatched bases: 8. CDR3 length equals 16 residues. CDR1 and CDR2 (germline): SGDLS, YYNGEE. The CDR3 loop is CASSEAIQGAGNTIYF. In nucleotides, the CDR3 is TGTGCCAGCAGCGAGGCAATCCAGGGGGCTGGAAACACCATATATTTT.

For this clonotype: A much more abundant neighbour one base away suggests this may be a read error. V and J are TRBV12-3 or TRBV12-4 and TRBJ1-2, with TRBD1 as a possible D gene (5 bases). V was shortened by 6 bases and J by 8 bases, with 10 bases between the two germline ends. This CDR3 is 11 amino acids long. Here the CDR3 reads CASSQRGGYTF. CDR3 DNA: TGTGCCAGCAGCCAGCGGGGGGGCTACACCTTC.

This clonotype was observed a handful of times. This chain links TRBV19 with TRBJ2-3; no firm D call. V was trimmed by 3 bases and J by 1 base, leaving 8 bases between them. This CDR3 spans 14 amino acids. Germline lookup yields CDR1 LNHDA and CDR2 SQIVND (reference sequence). CDR3 residues: CASSIPSRTDTQYF. CDR3 nucleotide sequence: TGTGCCAGTAGTATTCCATCTCGCACAGATACGCAGTATTTT.

This clonotype has at least ten counts. The rearrangement links TRBV7-2 to TRBJ2-1, with D unresolved. CDR3 size: 13 residues. The V and J ends lost 5 bases and 3 bases respectively, with 8 bases between them. Germline lookup yields CDR1 SGHTA and CDR2 FQGNSA. DNA for the CDR3: TGTGCCAGCAGCGTTAGAAGCTACAATGAGCAGTTCTTC. Translated: CASSVRSYNEQFF.